The 15 T cell receptor beta chains below come from one sample, sequenced in a study of beta chain features in type 1 diabetes (dated by TCRdb to 2017 to 2018). Library preparation employed the immunoSEQ multiplex PCR assay. All of the isolated RNA was reverse transcribed with the High Capacity cDNA Reverse Transcription Kit, so expressed TCRB transcripts were sequenced. Held by TCRdb, this immuneACCESS table contains in-frame sequences only and omits some clones. Under half of the omission traces to an unresolved V gene where checked; the cause of the rest is unknown. The table for this sample lists almost 350,000 clones; under 8.5% of them were counted only once. Under 0.5% of the sample belongs to the ten largest clones. The sequenced sample consisted of central memory CD4+ T cells from blood. These receptors all stem from a woman between 18 and 29 years old in good health.

The rearrangement uses TRBV27 and TRBJ2-7; TRBD2 aligns across 11 bases. This CDR3 region has 16 residues. With V trimmed by 3 bases and J by 2 bases, 6 bases remained unmatched. Germline CDR1 reads MNHEY; CDR2 reads SMNVEV (reference sequence). CDR3 sequence: CASSFSSGRLTYEQYF. CDR3 nucleotide sequence: TGTGCCAGCAGTTTCTCTAGCGGGAGGTTAACCTACGAGCAGTACTTC.

This clone was observed a handful of times. V is TRBV5-1 and J is TRBJ2-5; tentatively, D is TRBD2 (5 bases). The V gene lost 1 base and the J gene lost 4 bases, with 8 bases spanning the gap. Germline loops: CDR1 SGHRS, CDR2 YFSETQ. The CDR3 is 13 amino acids. CDR3 DNA sequence: TGCGCCAGCAGCTTGTCAGGAGGAGAGACCCAGTACTTC. This codes for CASSLSGGETQYF. Full variable domain (missing parts from reference TRBV5-1 and TRBJ2-5): KAGVTQTPRYLIKTRGQQVTLSCSPISGHRSVSWYQQTPGQGLQFLFEYFSETQRNKGNFPGRFSGRQFSNSRSEMNVSTLELGDSALYLCASSLSGGETQYFGPGTRLLVL.

This clone was seen a handful of times. The V call is TRBV29-1, the J call TRBJ2-5; D unresolved. The V gene's germline CDR1 is SQVTM and CDR2 ANQGSEA. V dropped 3 bases and J dropped 5 bases, with 10 bases sitting between them. The CDR3 runs 12 residues. The chain's CDR3 is CSVDDIVETQYF. Here the CDR3 DNA reads TGCAGCGTTGACGATATAGTGGAGACCCAGTACTTC.

The chain combines TRBV5-1 with TRBJ1-2, with TRBD1 as a possible D gene (6 bases). The CDR3 sequence is 12 residues long. V was clipped by 1 base and J by 8 bases, with 9 bases between them. The germline V gene encodes CDR1 SGHRS and CDR2 YFSETQ. The CDR3 spells CASSLYRDGYTF. DNA of the CDR3: TGCGCCAGCAGCTTGTACAGGGACGGCTACACCTTC.

This clone was counted a few times. This chain joins TRBV18 and TRBJ2-7; no clear D. Trimming shortened V by 5 bases and J by 2 bases, and 13 bases separated the two germline ends. The CDR3 covers 14 residues. The germline V gene encodes CDR1 KGHSH and CDR2 LQKENI. The CDR3 DNA follows: TGTGCCAGCTCAATTCGGACGGAGACCTACGAGCAGTACTTC. It specifies CASSIRTETYEQYF.

V usage is TRBV5-1 and J usage is TRBJ2-1; 10 bases align to TRBD2. This CDR3 region has 15 residues. V shed 1 base, J shed 6 bases, and the junction held 4 bases outside the gene matches. Germline values: CDR1 SGHRS, CDR2 YFSETQ. This CDR3 reads CASSLLASGSNEQFF. The CDR3 bases are TGCGCCAGCAGCTTGTTGGCTAGCGGGAGCAATGAGCAGTTCTTC.

On this clone itself: Within the sample, other DNA sequences also encode this same CDR3. The chain links TRBV28 to TRBJ2-7, with D perhaps TRBD2 (5 bases). The CDR3 length is 14 residues. From germline, CDR1 is MDHEN and CDR2 SYDVKM. Trimming shortened V by 5 bases and J by 4 bases, and 15 bases separated the two germline ends. CDR3 region: CASSPPGGRYEQYF. CDR3 nucleotides: TGTGCCAGCAGTCCTCCCGGAGGCAGATACGAGCAGTACTTC.

In its sample, this clone was seen a few times. The genes are TRBV19 and TRBJ2-7; 7 nucleotides line up with TRBD1. CDR1 LNHDA and CDR2 SQIVND come from the germline V gene (reference sequence). CDR3 length equals 16 residues. V lost 4 bases and J lost 6; bases outside the gene matches: 15. The chain's CDR3 is CASSRARTGNFGEQYF. In DNA, the CDR3 is TGTGCCAGTAGTAGAGCCCGGACAGGCAACTTTGGCGAGCAGTACTTC.

This clone was recorded a few times. The rearrangement joins TRBV6-6 to TRBJ1-1; TRBD1 matches 8 bases. Germline assignment: CDR1 MNHNY and CDR2 SVGAGI (reference sequence). Losses at the gene ends were 5 bases for V and 0 bases for J; bases not matched to a gene: 8. The CDR3 covers 16 residues. CDR3 in amino acids: CASSRQGSTVNTEAFF. The CDR3 DNA follows: TGTGCCAGCAGTAGACAGGGGTCCACGGTGAACACTGAAGCTTTCTTT.

The rearrangement links TRBV10-3 to TRBJ2-5, with D possibly matching TRBD1 (6 bases). Trimming removed 2 bases at V and 2 bases at J, with 12 bases between. Looked up from germline, CDR1 is ENHRY and CDR2 is SYGVKD. The CDR3 is 15 residues long. This chain's CDR3 is CAISEGWTVQETQYF. The CDR3 region has the DNA TGTGCCATCAGTGAGGGTTGGACAGTACAAGAGACCCAGTACTTC.

Details on this clone: This sequence is one base from a far larger clone and is likely a read error. Other DNA sequences of this sample code for an identical CDR3. This chain connects TRBV29-1 to TRBJ1-2; TRBD1 agrees at 8 bases. The V gene end was trimmed by 1 base and the J gene end by 3 bases; junction bases not matched to a gene: 4. The CDR3 extends over 14 amino acids. Germline V lookup: CDR1 SQVTM, CDR2 ANQGSEA. Here the CDR3 reads CSVEGRGLDYGYTF. In nucleotides, the CDR3 is TGCAGCGTTGAAGGCAGGGGGCTAGACTATGGCTACACCTTC.

The gene calls are TRBV15 and TRBJ2-2; D is perhaps TRBD1 or TRBD2 (5 bases each). CDR3 length equals 16 residues. Trimming stripped 0 bases from V and 5 bases from J, with 13 bases between. Per germline, CDR1 LNHNV and CDR2 YYDKDF (reference sequence). CDR3 sequence: CATSRDPGHQTGELFF. The CDR3 DNA reads TGTGCCACCAGCAGAGATCCGGGGCACCAAACCGGGGAGCTGTTTTTT.

The CDR3 is CASTEGQGAGNEQFF. The CDR3 DNA sequence: TGTGCCAGCACCGAAGGACAGGGGGCTGGCAATGAGCAGTTCTTC. V is TRBV7-9 and J is TRBJ2-1; 11 bases line up with TRBD1. V trimming: 7 bases; J trimming: 6 bases; junction bases outside the gene matches: 8. The CDR3 totals 15 residues. Germline loops: CDR1 SEHNR, CDR2 FQNEAQ (reference sequence).

In this sample, this clone turned up a few times. The chain joins TRBV19 to TRBJ2-7, with unresolved D. The CDR3 totals 15 residues. Germline V gives CDR1 LNHDA, CDR2 SQIVND (reference sequence). Trimming stripped 11 bases from V and 5 bases from J, with 25 bases between. In DNA form, the CDR3 reads TGTGCCGCAATCCTTTCCGGGCCCGGCATGAACGAGCAGTACTTC. As protein: CAAILSGPGMNEQYF. The whole variable domain, remainder taken from reference TRBV19 and TRBJ2-7, is DGGITQSPKYLFRKEGQNVTLSCEQNLNHDAMYWYRQDPGQGLRLIYYSQIVNDFQKGDIAEGYSVSREKKESFPLTVTSAQKNPTAFYLCAAILSGPGMNEQYFGPGTRLTVT.

The chain couples TRBV18 to TRBJ2-5; D gene unclear. Trimming stripped 6 bases from V and 1 base from J, with 6 bases between. This CDR3 spans 12 amino acids. Germline lookup yields CDR1 KGHSH and CDR2 LQKENI. CDR3 sequence: CASSWTQETQYF. CDR3 in DNA: TGTGCCAGCTCCTGGACCCAAGAGACCCAGTACTTC.